The 27 T cell receptor beta chains in this list originate from one sample, sequenced in a study of control samples from healthy donors and cancer patients. The repertoire was sequenced with immunoSEQ multiplex PCR; TCRdb's copy has only in-frame clones and lacks some. The sample records 170,000 or so clones, just under 95% being singletons. Material for sequencing was blood. The receptors stem from a young man in good health.

V is TRBV29-1 and J is TRBJ2-3; D is unresolved. This CDR3 spans 12 amino acids. V was trimmed by 5 bases and J by 2 bases, leaving 8 bases between them. Germline CDR1 reads SQVTM; CDR2 reads ANQGSEA. This chain's CDR3 is CSVLPSTDTQYF. As DNA, the CDR3 is TGCAGCGTTCTCCCTTCCACAGATACGCAGTATTTT.

This clone was counted once. The V gene is TRBV5-1, the J gene TRBJ2-3, with 8 positions matching TRBD1. The CDR3 runs to 15 residues. CDR1 SGHRS and CDR2 YFSETQ come from the germline V gene. The J segment lost 2 bases and the V segment lost 7 bases, leaving 9 bases of the junction unmatched. CDR3 residues: CASSRDRSATDTQYF. The CDR3 DNA is TGCGCCAGCTCCAGGGACAGGAGTGCCACAGATACGCAGTATTTT.

CDR3 bases: TGCGCCAGCAGCCAGAACATTGGGTTGGTGGAAAAACTGTTTTTT. As protein: CASSQNIGLVEKLFF. The chain employs TRBV5-1 and TRBJ1-4; D ambiguous. The V gene's germline CDR1 is SGHRS and CDR2 YFSETQ. CDR3 length equals 15 residues. V was cut by 4 bases and J by 8 bases, with 18 bases left in between.

The chain combines TRBV5-1 with TRBJ1-2; D not certain. V was trimmed by 5 bases and J by 7 bases, leaving 21 bases between them. The germline CDR1 and CDR2 sequences are SGHRS and YFSETQ. The CDR3 spans 15 residues. The CDR3 bases are TGCGCCAGCAGTTTTCCGGGATCCCGATCGGGTGGCTACACCTTC. Protein product: CASSFPGSRSGGYTF.

The CDR3: CASSYDSEAFF. CDR3 in DNA: TGTGCCAGCAGCTACGACAGCGAAGCTTTCTTT. The chain couples TRBV3-1 (or the pseudogene TRBV3-2) to TRBJ1-1; weak D call: TRBD1 (5 bases). CDR3 length equals 11 residues. Germline CDR1 reads LGHDT; CDR2 reads YNNKEL (reference sequence). Trimming pared 5 bases from V and 8 bases from J, leaving 9 bases between.

V usage is TRBV3-1 (or the pseudogene TRBV3-2) and J usage is TRBJ2-5, with D uncertain. This CDR3 has 12 amino acids. Trimming stripped 4 bases from V and 5 bases from J, with 8 bases between. Per germline, CDR1 LGHDT and CDR2 YNNKEL (reference sequence). This CDR3 is CASSPSGETQYF. The DNA for the CDR3 is TGTGCCAGCAGCCCCTCTGGGGAGACCCAGTACTTC.

The chain joins TRBV6-5 to TRBJ1-1; a possible D gene is TRBD1 (5 bases). Per germline, CDR1 MNHEY and CDR2 SVGAGI. The germline V and J ends were trimmed by 5 bases and 2 bases, with 12 bases remaining between them. The CDR3 totals 14 residues. CDR3 sequence (DNA): TGTGCCAGCAGTCAGTACAGGATTAACACTGAAGCTTTCTTT. It specifies CASSQYRINTEAFF.

The chain couples TRBV9 to TRBJ1-4; the D gene is possibly TRBD1 (5 bases). The length of the CDR3 is 14 residues. The germline V and J ends were trimmed by 2 bases and 8 bases, with 13 bases remaining between them. Germline CDR1 is SGDLS and CDR2 is YYNGEE. DNA for the CDR3: TGTGCCAGCAGCGTCTCGGAGGGGAGGGAAAAACTGTTTTTT. Protein sequence: CASSVSEGREKLFF.

This sequence joins TRBV5-4 and TRBJ1-1, with TRBD1 matching over 7 bases. The CDR3 is 15 residues long. Germline values: CDR1 SGHNT, CDR2 YYREEE (reference sequence). Trimming removed 7 bases from V and 1 base from J; junction bases left unmatched: 10. The CDR3 DNA follows: TGTGCCAGCCGCCACCGAGGGACAGCGAACACTGAAGCTTTCTTT. Its protein is CASRHRGTANTEAFF. Filled out from reference TRBV5-4 and TRBJ1-1, the complete variable domain reads ETGVTQSPTHLIKTRGQQVTLRCSSQSGHNTVSWYQQALGQGPQFIFQYYREEENGRGNFPPRFSGLQFPNYSSELNVNALELDDSALYLCASRHRGTANTEAFFGQGTRLTVV.

This chain uses TRBV18 with TRBJ1-2, with D maybe TRBD1 (6 bases). Trimming pared 5 bases from V and 1 base from J, leaving 14 bases between. Germline V lookup: CDR1 KGHSH, CDR2 LQKENI. The CDR3 runs 15 residues. The CDR3 region is CASSMDSQGNYGYTF. The DNA for the CDR3 is TGTGCCAGCTCAATGGACAGCCAGGGTAACTATGGCTACACCTTC.

This chain joins TRBV24-1 and TRBJ2-1; 7 bases map to TRBD2. There are 16 residues in the CDR3. Germline-derived CDR1 and CDR2 are KGHDR and SFDVKD. Germline trimming cut 3 bases from V and 7 bases from J; bases unmatched to any gene: 11. The CDR3 DNA is TGTGCCACCAGTGATCGGGGCGGGGGTGCTAGTAATGAGCAGTTCTTC. Its protein product is CATSDRGGGASNEQFF.

This chain uses TRBV5-1 with TRBJ1-1, with 7 nucleotides matching TRBD1. Germline lookup yields CDR1 SGHRS and CDR2 YFSETQ. The CDR3 covers 15 residues. Germline trimming cut 3 bases from V and 0 bases from J; bases unmatched to any gene: 5. CDR3 sequence: CASSSTTGMNTEAFF. DNA for the CDR3: TGCGCCAGCAGCTCGACGACAGGGATGAACACTGAAGCTTTCTTT.

V is TRBV20-1 and J is TRBJ1-1; unclear D gene. CDR3 length equals 11 residues. CDR1 and CDR2 (germline): DFQATT, SNEGSKA (reference sequence). The V end was cut by 5 bases, the J end by 6 bases, with 10 bases between. The CDR3 reads CSAGRPAEAFF. The CDR3 coding sequence is TGCAGTGCTGGTAGGCCCGCTGAAGCTTTCTTT.

The V and J genes are TRBV9 and TRBJ2-7; possible D gene TRBD1, 5 bases. Germline V gene lookup returns CDR1 SGDLS and CDR2 YYNGEE. The V end lost 3 bases, the J end lost 8 bases, and 12 bases lay between the germline ends. CDR3 length equals 12 residues. The CDR3 DNA reads as TGTGCCAGCAGCGCATCAGGGTCCCAGCAGTACTTC. Translation: CASSASGSQQYF.

This clone has a single count. The CDR3 spells CASRSRGAGRPNYGYTF. The DNA of the CDR3 is TGTGCCAGCAGAAGTAGAGGGGCAGGGCGCCCTAACTATGGCTACACCTTC. This chain joins TRBV3-1 (or the pseudogene TRBV3-2) and TRBJ1-2, with D perhaps TRBD1 (5 bases). The V end was cut by 6 bases, the J end by 0 bases, with 20 bases between. Germline V CDR1 and CDR2: LGHDT, YNNKEL (reference sequence). The CDR3 extends over 17 amino acids.

This clone was found once. The rearrangement joins TRBV7-8 to TRBJ1-3; no firm D call. This CDR3 has 13 amino acids. V lost 1 base to trimming and J lost 4 bases, with 5 bases between them. Germline values: CDR1 SGHVS, CDR2 FQNEAQ. The DNA for the CDR3 is TGTGCCAGCAGCTTAGATCTGGGAAACACCATATATTTT. Translation gives CASSLDLGNTIYF.

The chain is built from TRBV2 and TRBJ1-2, with D unresolved. The V end was cut by 2 bases, the J end by 4 bases, with 8 bases between. The CDR3 is 13 residues long. Germline V gene data show CDR1 as SNHLY and CDR2 as FYNNEI. CDR3 sequence (DNA): TGTGCCAGCAGTGAATGGCAGAGCTATGGCTACACCTTC. Amino acids: CASSEWQSYGYTF.

This CDR3 reads CASRSTGGQSYEQYF. The CDR3 region has the DNA TGTGCCAGCAGATCTACAGGGGGACAATCCTACGAGCAGTACTTC. The V gene is TRBV28, the J gene TRBJ2-7, with 8 bases aligning to TRBD1. CDR1 MDHEN and CDR2 SYDVKM come from the germline V gene. J gave up 1 base and V 6 bases, and 8 bases lay outside the gene matches. This CDR3 comprises 15 residues.

The chain is built from TRBV5-4 and TRBJ1-3; 9 bases align to TRBD1. The V gene's germline CDR1 is SGHNT and CDR2 YYREEE (reference sequence). This CDR3 is built from 15 residues. V shed 0 bases and J 2 bases; nucleotides not matched to a gene: 0. The CDR3 region has the DNA TGTGCCAGCAGCTTGGGGACAGGGGCTGGAAACACCATATATTTT. Translating gives CASSLGTGAGNTIYF.

The V call is TRBV2, the J call TRBJ1-1; D gene unclear. V lost 3 bases and J lost 10, with 3 bases in between. This CDR3 is 9 amino acids long. Germline-derived CDR1 and CDR2 are SNHLY and FYNNEI. CDR3 sequence: CASSERAFF. CDR3 DNA: TGTGCCAGCAGTGAGAGAGCTTTCTTT. Variable domain in full (rest from reference TRBV2 and TRBJ1-1): EPEVTQTPSHQVTQMGQEVILRCVPISNHLYFYWYRQILGQKVEFLVSFYNNEISEKSEIFDDQFSVERPDGSNFTLKIRSTKLEDSAMYFCASSERAFFGQGTRLTVV.

The genes are TRBV30 and TRBJ2-3; D ambiguous. The CDR3 is 14 amino acids. Trimming pared 2 bases from V and 2 bases from J, leaving 11 bases between. Germline V CDR1 and CDR2: GTSNPN, SVGIG (reference sequence). The DNA of the CDR3 is TGTGCCTGGAGTCTGACTCCGCACACAGATACGCAGTATTTT. Translating it yields CAWSLTPHTDTQYF.

Only a few counts were recorded for this clone. The V gene is TRBV24-1, the J gene TRBJ2-3, with D perhaps TRBD1 or TRBD2 (6 bases each). The CDR3 sequence is 17 residues long. V lost 3 bases and J lost 1, with 16 bases in between. Germline CDR1 is KGHDR and CDR2 is SFDVKD. The CDR3 DNA reads as TGTGCCACCAGTGATGCCCCGGGGGCTGTGGGCACAGATACGCAGTATTTT. It is translated as CATSDAPGAVGTDTQYF.

The chain carries TRBV6-6 and TRBJ2-2; 10 positions agree with TRBD2. CDR1 and CDR2 (germline): MNHNY, SVGAGI (reference sequence). The CDR3 has 16 amino acids. V shed 5 bases and J 3 bases; nucleotides not matched to a gene: 6. In DNA form, the CDR3 reads TGTGCCAGCAGTGCATTAGCGGGGGGCTACACCGGGGAGCTGTTTTTT. The encoded protein is CASSALAGGYTGELFF.

The chain employs TRBV5-4 and TRBJ2-5, with TRBD2 matching over 7 bases. The CDR3 is 13 amino acids. Germline V gene data show CDR1 as SGHNT and CDR2 as YYREEE (reference sequence). V lost 9 bases and J lost 2; bases outside the gene matches: 7. The CDR3: CATAAGEQETQYF. Here the CDR3 DNA reads TGTGCCACCGCTGCGGGGGAACAAGAGACCCAGTACTTC.

In regard to this clone: Other DNA sequences in the same sample also yield this CDR3. The J gene is TRBJ1-6, the V gene TRBV6-5, with D perhaps TRBD1 (6 bases). Germline V gene lookup returns CDR1 MNHEY and CDR2 SVGAGI. This CDR3 comprises 14 residues. Trimming shortened V by 7 bases and J by 6 bases, and 13 bases separated the two germline ends. The CDR3 nucleotides are TGTGCCAGCATCGCGGGACACAGTAATTCACCCCTCCACTTT. Its protein is CASIAGHSNSPLHF.

V and J are TRBV28 and TRBJ1-2; weak D call: TRBD1 (5 bases). Germline V lookup: CDR1 MDHEN, CDR2 SYDVKM. The CDR3 runs 9 residues. The DNA of the CDR3 is TGTGAAGGGGCGGGGGGCTACACCTTC. Its translation: CEGAGGYTF.

This clone was observed a single time. The J gene is TRBJ2-5, the V gene TRBV30, with 8 bases that match TRBD2. The V gene end was trimmed by 4 bases and the J gene end by 1 base; junction bases not matched to a gene: 5. This CDR3 contains 14 residues. The germline V gene has CDR1 GTSNPN and CDR2 SVGIG (reference sequence). The CDR3 region has the DNA TGTGCCTGGATGCGCGGGGGGCCCCAAGAGACCCAGTACTTC. Its translation is CAWMRGGPQETQYF.